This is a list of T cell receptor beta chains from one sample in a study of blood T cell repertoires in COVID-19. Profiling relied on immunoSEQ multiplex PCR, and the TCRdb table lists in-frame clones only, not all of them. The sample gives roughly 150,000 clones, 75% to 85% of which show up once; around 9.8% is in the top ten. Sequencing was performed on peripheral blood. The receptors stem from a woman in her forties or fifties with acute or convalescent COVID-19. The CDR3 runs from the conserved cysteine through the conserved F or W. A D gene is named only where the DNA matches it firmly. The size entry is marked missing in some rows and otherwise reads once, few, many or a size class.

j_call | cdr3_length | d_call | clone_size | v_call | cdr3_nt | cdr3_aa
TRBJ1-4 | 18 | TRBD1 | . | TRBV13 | TGTGCCAGCACTATTATTTCGAGACAGGGGGAAGCTAATGAAAAACTGTTTTTT | CASTIISRQGEANEKLFF
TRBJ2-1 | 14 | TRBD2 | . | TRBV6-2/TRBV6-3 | TGTGCCAGCAGTTACTCGGGAGGGACCAACGAGCAGTTCTTC | CASSYSGGTNEQFF
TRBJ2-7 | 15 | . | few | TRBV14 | TGTGCCAGCAGCCAAGAAACAGTCTTAAACTACGAGCAGTACTTC | CASSQETVLNYEQYF
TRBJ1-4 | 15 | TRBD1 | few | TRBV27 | TGTGCCAGCAGTTCCCAGGGGGGCCTAGGGGAAAAACTGTTTTTT | CASSSQGGLGEKLFF
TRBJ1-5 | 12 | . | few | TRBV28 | TGTGCCACCCGGACAGTTAATCAGCCCCAGCATTTT | CATRTVNQPQHF
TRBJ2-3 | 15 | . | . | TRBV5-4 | TGTGCCAGCAGCGTCTCGGGGGGCCAGGAAGATACGCAGTATTTT | CASSVSGGQEDTQYF
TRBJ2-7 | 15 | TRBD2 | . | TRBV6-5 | TGTGCCAGCAGATTGCGACTAGCGGGGTTCTACGAGCAGTACTTC | CASRLRLAGFYEQYF
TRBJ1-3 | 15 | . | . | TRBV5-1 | TGCGCCAGCAGCTTAGCAGGCTTCTCTGGAAACACCATATATTTT | CASSLAGFSGNTIYF
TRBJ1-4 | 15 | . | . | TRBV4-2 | TGTGCCAGCAGCCTCAACGGACAGATGAATGAAAAACTGTTTTTT | CASSLNGQMNEKLFF
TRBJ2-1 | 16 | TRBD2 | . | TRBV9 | TGTGCCAGCAGCGTAGACGGCGGGGGGTCTCCCAATGAGCAGTTCTTC | CASSVDGGGSPNEQFF
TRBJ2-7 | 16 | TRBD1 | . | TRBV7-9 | TGTGCCAGCAGCTTACGGGGACAGGGTAACACCTACGAGCAGTACTTC | CASSLRGQGNTYEQYF
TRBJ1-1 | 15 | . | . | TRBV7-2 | TGTGCCAGCAGCCAGCTCGAGACACCTAACACTGAAGCTTTCTTT | CASSQLETPNTEAFF
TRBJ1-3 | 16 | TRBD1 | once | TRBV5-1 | TGCGCCAGCAGGCGCGGGACAGGGGCCTCTGGAAACACCATATATTTT | CASRRGTGASGNTIYF
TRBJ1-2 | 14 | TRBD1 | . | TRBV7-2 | TGTGCCAGCAGCACCAGACAGGGTGTCGGTGGCTACACCTTC | CASSTRQGVGGYTF
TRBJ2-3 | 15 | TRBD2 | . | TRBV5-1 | TGCGCCAGCAGCGCCGGGACTAGCGGGATGGGGGTGCAGTATTTT | CASSAGTSGMGVQYF
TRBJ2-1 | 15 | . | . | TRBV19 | TGTGCCAGTAGTCCAGACAGTCCTCGGTACAATGAGCAGTTCTTC | CASSPDSPRYNEQFF
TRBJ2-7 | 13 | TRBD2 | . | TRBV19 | TGTGCCCCCCTAGCGGGAGGGCCCCACGAGCAGTACTTC | CAPLAGGPHEQYF
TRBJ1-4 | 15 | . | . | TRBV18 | TGTGCCAGCTCACAGCATTTCGGGGCTAATGAAAAACTGTTTTTT | CASSQHFGANEKLFF
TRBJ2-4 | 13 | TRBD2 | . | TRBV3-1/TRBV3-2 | TGTGCCAGCAGCGGACTAGCCTCGGGAAATCAGTACTTC | CASSGLASGNQYF
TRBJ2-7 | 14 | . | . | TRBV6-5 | TGTGCCAGCAGTTACGCGGATGTGGACTACGAGCAGTACTTC | CASSYADVDYEQYF
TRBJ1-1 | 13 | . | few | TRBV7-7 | TGTGCCAGCAGCTTAGCGTACGAGACTGAAGCTTTCTTT | CASSLAYETEAFF
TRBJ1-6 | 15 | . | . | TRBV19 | TGTGCCACCAACGACCGGGGAGGCGGGGATTCACCCCTCCACTTT | CATNDRGGGDSPLHF
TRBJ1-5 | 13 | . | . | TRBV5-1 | TGCGCCAGCAGCTTGGGGGACACTCAGCCCCAGCATTTT | CASSLGDTQPQHF
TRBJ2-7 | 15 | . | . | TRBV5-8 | TGTGCCAGCAGCGGAAGCTCGGGACATCACTACGAGCAGTACTTC | CASSGSSGHHYEQYF
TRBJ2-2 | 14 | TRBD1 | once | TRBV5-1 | TGCGCCAGCAGCCAGGGACAGGCGTCGGCGGAGCTGTTTTTT | CASSQGQASAELFF
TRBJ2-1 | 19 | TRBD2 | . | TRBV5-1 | TGCGCCAGCAGCTTTGGCATAGCGGGAGGGAGTAGGGGGGACGGTGAGCAGTTCTTC | CASSFGIAGGSRGDGEQFF
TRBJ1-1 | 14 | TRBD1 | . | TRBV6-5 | TGTGCCAGCAGTCGGGACAGGGGTGACACTGAAGCTTTCTTT | CASSRDRGDTEAFF
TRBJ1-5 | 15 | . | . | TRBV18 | TGTGCCAGCTCACCACCAGGGGCGGGCAATCAGCCCCAGCATTTT | CASSPPGAGNQPQHF
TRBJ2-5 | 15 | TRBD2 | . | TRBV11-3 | TGTGCCAGCAGCTTAGAGGGACTAGCGCGAGAGACCCAGTACTTC | CASSLEGLARETQYF
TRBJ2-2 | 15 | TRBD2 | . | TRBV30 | TGTGTCTGGAGTACCCGACTAGCACAAACCGGGGAGCTGTTTTTT | CVWSTRLAQTGELFF
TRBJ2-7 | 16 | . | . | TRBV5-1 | TGCGCCAGCAGCTTGGTGGGGGGGCAGTCGACCTACGAGCAGTACTTC | CASSLVGGQSTYEQYF
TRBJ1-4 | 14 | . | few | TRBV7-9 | TGTGCCAGCAGCTTAGACGATGGCAATGAAAAACTGTTTTTT | CASSLDDGNEKLFF
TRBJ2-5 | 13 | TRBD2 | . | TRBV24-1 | TGTGCCACCAGTGCGGGAGGGCAAGAGACCCAGTACTTC | CATSAGGQETQYF
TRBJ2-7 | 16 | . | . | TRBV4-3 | TGCGCCAGCAGCCAAGAGACACCGGGGAAGTCTTTCGAGCAGTACTTC | CASSQETPGKSFEQYF
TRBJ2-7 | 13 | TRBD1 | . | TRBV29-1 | TGCAGCGCCAGCCCGGGACAGCTCTACGAGCAGTACTTC | CSASPGQLYEQYF
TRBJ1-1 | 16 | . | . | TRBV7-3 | TGTGCCAGCAGCTTAATGGTTGCGACGGGGAACACTGAAGCTTTCTTT | CASSLMVATGNTEAFF
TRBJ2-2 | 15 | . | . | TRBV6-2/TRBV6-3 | TGTGCCAGCAGTTTCAGGGGCATAGGAACCGGGGAGCTGTTTTTT | CASSFRGIGTGELFF
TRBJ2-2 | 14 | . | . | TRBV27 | TGTGCCAGCAGGCGGGCAGCCAACACCGGGGAGCTGTTTTTT | CASRRAANTGELFF
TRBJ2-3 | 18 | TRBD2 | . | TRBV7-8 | TGTGCCAGCAAGCCGGGACTAGCGGGGGGCCACCGCACAGATACGCAGTATTTT | CASKPGLAGGHRTDTQYF
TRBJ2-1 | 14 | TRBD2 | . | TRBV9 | TGTGCCAGCGGACCTAGCGGAACCTACAATGAGCAGTTCTTC | CASGPSGTYNEQFF
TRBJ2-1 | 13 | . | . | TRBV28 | TGTGCCAGCAGACGAGGCAGTTACAATGAGCAGTTCTTC | CASRRGSYNEQFF
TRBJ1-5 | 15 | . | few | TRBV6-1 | TGTGCCAGCAGTGAGGGAGTTACCGAGCCTCAGCCCCAGCATTTT | CASSEGVTEPQPQHF
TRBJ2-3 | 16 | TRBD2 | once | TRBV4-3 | TGCGCCAGCAGCCAAACCGGGACTAGGACCTCAGATACGCAGTATTTT | CASSQTGTRTSDTQYF
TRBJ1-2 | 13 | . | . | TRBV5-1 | TGCGCCAGCAGCTTGATGGAGGGGAGTGGCTACACCTTC | CASSLMEGSGYTF
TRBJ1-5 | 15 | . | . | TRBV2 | TGTGCCAGCAAGGTGAACGGGATAGGTTATCAGCCCCAGCATTTT | CASKVNGIGYQPQHF
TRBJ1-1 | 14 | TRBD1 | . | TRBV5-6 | TGTGCCAGCAGCCCGACAGGGGGCGTCACTGAAGCTTTCTTT | CASSPTGGVTEAFF
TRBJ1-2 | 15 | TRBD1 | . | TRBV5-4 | TGTGCCAGCAGCTTAAGGGGGACAGGGTTCTATGGCTACACCTTC | CASSLRGTGFYGYTF
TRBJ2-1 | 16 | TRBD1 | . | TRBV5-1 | TGCGCCAGCAGCGCCGGGACAGGGGGCGGATACAATGAGCAGTTCTTC | CASSAGTGGGYNEQFF
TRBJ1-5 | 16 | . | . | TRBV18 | TGTGCCAGCTCACCACCGGGCGGGGTGGGGTATCAGCCCCAGCATTTT | CASSPPGGVGYQPQHF
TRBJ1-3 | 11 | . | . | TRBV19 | TGTGCCGGCAGCTCTGGAAACACCATATATTTT | CAGSSGNTIYF
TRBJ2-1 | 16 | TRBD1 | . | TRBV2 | TGTGCCAGCAGTGAAGAAGGGACAGGGAGGTTCGGTGAGCAGTTCTTC | CASSEEGTGRFGEQFF
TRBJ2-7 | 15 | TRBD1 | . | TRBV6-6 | TGTGCCAGCACCGACAGGGCCCAAAGCTCCTACGAGCAGTACTTC | CASTDRAQSSYEQYF
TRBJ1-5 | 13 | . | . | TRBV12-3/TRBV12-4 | TGTGCCAGCAGTCCCGGTGAGGGTCAGCCCCAGCATTTT | CASSPGEGQPQHF